The sequence of this T cell receptor (beta chain) was determined in a study of blood T cell repertoires in COVID-19. Across the study: There were acute and convalescent COVID-19 samples, and they came from the United States, Italy and Spain.

This CDR3 contains 16 residues. V was pared by 0 bases and J by 7 bases, with 16 bases between. CDR1 and CDR2 (germline): LGHDT, YNNKEL (reference sequence). This clone was counted once. Methods used by the authors: Reference gene primer amplification gave estimated nucleated cell counts. Only in-frame clones appear in the TCRdb table, and some are missing; sequencing was by immunoSEQ multiplex PCR. That table furnishes V, J and clone size, whereas the DNA furnished D and trimming. The table includes more than 15,000 clones, about 88% detected once. The receptor comes from a man aged 40-49 years with active COVID-19. The genes are TRBV3-1 (or the pseudogene TRBV3-2) and TRBJ2-4, with TRBD2 as a possible D gene (6 bases). The sequenced material came from peripheral blood. The CDR3 sequence is CASSQDWGVLPNIQYF. The DNA for the CDR3 is TGTGCCAGCAGCCAAGATTGGGGGGTGCTTCCGAACATTCAGTACTTC.